This T cell receptor (beta chain) was captured in a study of shared clonotypes between healthy human individuals. It was into CD45RA+ naive and CD45RA-negative memory subsets that the CD4+ cells were split. Regarding this clone: Its antigen remains unknown.

The repertoire was sequenced with immunoSEQ multiplex PCR; TCRdb's copy has only in-frame clones and lacks some. The data show around 980,000 clones, with around three quarters seen just once and more than 0.55% held by the top ten. Study-wide results and caveats: Rarefaction exposed incomplete sorted-subset sequencing despite large depth. Memory subsets had estimated richness that was generally smaller than that of naive subsets.

Trimming took off 3 bases at V and 2 bases at J, with 13 bases between the two ends. CDR1 is ENHRY and CDR2 is SYGVKD in the germline V gene. There are 15 residues in the CDR3. The TCR originated in a man aged 18 to 30 in good health. Some clones in this sample may be carry-over from other donors' samples. Material for sequencing was memory CD4+ T cells from PBMCs. Subset noted: CD45RA-negative fraction. V usage is TRBV10-3 and J usage is TRBJ1-2; D gene ambiguous. The CDR3 loop is CAISDLSRGNYGYTF. CDR3 bases: TGTGCCATCAGTGATCTGAGTCGTGGGAACTATGGCTACACCTTC.